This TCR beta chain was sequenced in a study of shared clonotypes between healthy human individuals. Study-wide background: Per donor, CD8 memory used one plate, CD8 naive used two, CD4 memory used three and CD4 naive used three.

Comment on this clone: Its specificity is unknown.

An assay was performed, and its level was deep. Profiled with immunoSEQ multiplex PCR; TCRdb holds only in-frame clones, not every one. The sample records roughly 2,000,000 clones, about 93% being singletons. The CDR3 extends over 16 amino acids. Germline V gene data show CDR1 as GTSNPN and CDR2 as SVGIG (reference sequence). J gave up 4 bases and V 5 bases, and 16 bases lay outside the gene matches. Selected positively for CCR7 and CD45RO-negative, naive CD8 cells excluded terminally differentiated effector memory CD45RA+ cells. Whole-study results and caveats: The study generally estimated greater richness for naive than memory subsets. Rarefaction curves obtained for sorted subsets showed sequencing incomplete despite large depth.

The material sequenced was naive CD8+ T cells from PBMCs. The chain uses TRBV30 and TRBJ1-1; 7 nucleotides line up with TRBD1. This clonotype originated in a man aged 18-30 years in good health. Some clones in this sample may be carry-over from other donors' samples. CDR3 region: CAWHAGPGGTSTEAFF. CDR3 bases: TGTGCCTGGCACGCCGGGCCAGGGGGGACTAGCACTGAAGCTTTCTTT.